The following is a T cell receptor (beta chain) sequence with its context. The antigen is not known. CDR3 length equals 14 residues. The germline V and J ends were trimmed by 5 bases and 1 base, with 6 bases remaining between them. Looked up from germline, CDR1 is SGHNT and CDR2 is YENEEA. This sample was included in a study of T cells in localized non-small cell lung cancer. TCRdb keeps only in-frame clones here, not all; method: immunoSEQ multiplex PCR. The sample shows over 30,000 clones, around 84% of them seen only once. Broader study findings: Of the tissues analyzed, uninvolved adjacent lung showed maximal T cell clonality, greater than tumor. Turning up in adjacent lung were a median about 61 of the top 100 tumor clones.

This sequence originates from a male donor older than 55 with stage II squamous cell lung carcinoma. The sequences come from peripheral blood, collected before any cancer treatment. The V call is TRBV11-3, the J call TRBJ2-6; the D is unclear. The CDR3 spells CASSGRSGANVLTF. Written as DNA, the CDR3 is TGTGCCAGCAGCGGCCGATCTGGGGCCAACGTCCTGACTTTC.